The 4 T cell receptor beta chains below all came from one sample that was sequenced in a study of CD8 T cells in ankylosing spondylitis. Via MiXCR, TCRdb re-called the 5' RACE reads, giving one row per CDR3 protein. The sample shows around 150,000 distinct CDR3 sequences, about 42% of them seen only once. The sample comprised synovial fluid, either unsorted or a sorted T cell fraction (not recorded which). Receptors originate from a male donor with ankylosing spondylitis.

This rearrangement joins TRBV27 to TRBJ1-2; D perhaps matches TRBD1 (6 bases). This CDR3 region has 14 residues. V was cut by 3 bases and J by 5 bases, with 13 bases left in between. CDR1 and CDR2 (germline): MNHEY, SMNVEV (reference sequence). The CDR3, as DNA: TGTGCCAGCAGTTTTTCAACAGGGCGTTATGGCTACACCTTC. Protein: CASSFSTGRYGYTF.

The rearrangement uses TRBV6-5 and TRBJ1-1; no clear D gene. Trimming left V 0 bases short and J 8 bases short, with 10 bases between. The germline gives CDR1 MNHEY, CDR2 SVGAGI. The CDR3 is 13 residues long. The CDR3 region is CASSYSIGREAFF. The CDR3 bases are TGTGCCAGCAGTTACTCGATTGGGCGGGAAGCTTTCTTT.

The gene calls are TRBV27 and TRBJ1-1, with TRBD1 as a possible D gene (5 bases). Per germline, CDR1 MNHEY and CDR2 SMNVEV (reference sequence). Between the trimmed V and J ends, which lost 2 bases and 4 bases, there was a span of 14 bases. The CDR3 has 15 amino acids. The CDR3 DNA reads as TGTGCCAGCAGTTTAAGGCAGGGACGGGTCACTGAAGCTTTCTTT. It codes for CASSLRQGRVTEAFF.

J is TRBJ2-1 and V is TRBV20-1; D is unclear. CDR1 is DFQATT, CDR2 SNEGSKA, per germline (reference sequence). V dropped 0 bases and J dropped 0 bases, with 9 bases sitting between them. The CDR3 length is 15 residues. In DNA form, the CDR3 reads TGCAGTGCTAGAGATCTAAAGAGCTCCTACAATGAGCAGTTCTTC. Its translation is CSARDLKSSYNEQFF.